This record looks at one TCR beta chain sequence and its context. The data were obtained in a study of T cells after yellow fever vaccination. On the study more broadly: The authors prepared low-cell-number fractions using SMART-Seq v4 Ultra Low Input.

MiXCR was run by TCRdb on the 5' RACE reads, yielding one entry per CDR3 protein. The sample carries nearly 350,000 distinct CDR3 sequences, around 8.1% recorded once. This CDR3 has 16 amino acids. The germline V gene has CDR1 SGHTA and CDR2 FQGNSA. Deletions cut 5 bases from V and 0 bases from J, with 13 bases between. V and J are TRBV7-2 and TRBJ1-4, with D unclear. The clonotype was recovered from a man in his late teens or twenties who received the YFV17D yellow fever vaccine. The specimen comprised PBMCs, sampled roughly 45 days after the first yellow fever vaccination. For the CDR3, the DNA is TGTGCCAGCAGCCCCCGGCCGTACGCAACTAATGAAAAACTGTTTTTT. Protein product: CASSPRPYATNEKLFF.